Following are 32 T cell receptor beta chains from one sample sequenced in a study of CD8 T cells in Susac syndrome. Reverse transcription of about 0.5 to 1 ug RNA used random hexamers. TCRdb used MiXCR to reprocess the immunoSEQ multiplex PCR reads, holding one entry per CDR3 protein. The data show around 71,000 distinct CDR3 sequences, 93% seen once. Sequences were obtained from CD4+ T cells from PBMCs. The receptors shown here come from a human donor with Susac syndrome.

The genes are TRBV3-1 and TRBJ2-7, with 7 bases lining up with TRBD2. This CDR3 region has 12 residues. The V segment lost 2 bases and the J segment 9 bases; nucleotides outside the gene matches: 4. CDR1 is LGHDT, CDR2 YNNKEL, per germline (reference sequence). CDR3 in amino acids: CASSQSGAGQYF. The CDR3 coding sequence is TGTGCCAGCAGCCAAAGCGGGGCGGGGCAGTACTTC.

The chain joins TRBV4-3 to TRBJ1-4; D possibly corresponds to TRBD1 (6 bases). The CDR3 extends over 17 amino acids. Deletions cut 0 bases from V and 6 bases from J, with 17 bases between. Germline V gene lookup returns CDR1 LGHNA and CDR2 YSLEER. The DNA for the CDR3 is TGCGCCAGCAGCCAAGATGTCGTTAACAGGGTGTATGAAAAACTGTTTTTT. It codes for CASSQDVVNRVYEKLFF.

V and J are TRBV5-1 and TRBJ2-3; 9 nucleotides line up with TRBD1. From germline, CDR1 is SGHRS and CDR2 YFSETQ. The CDR3 is 14 residues long. V was clipped by 5 bases and J by 6 bases; unmatched bases: 7. CDR3 coding DNA: TGCGCCAGCAGTTCCGGGACAGGGAGGGATACGCAGTATTTT. This codes for CASSSGTGRDTQYF.

This chain connects TRBV7-2 to TRBJ2-3; tentative D call: TRBD2 (7 bases). Trimming cost V 1 base and J 1 base, with 12 bases left between them. From germline, CDR1 is SGHTA and CDR2 FQGNSA. This CDR3 has 16 amino acids. As DNA, the CDR3 is TGTGCCAGCAGCTTAGGTGGGGGGGCGGGCACAGATACGCAGTATTTT. Its protein product is CASSLGGGAGTDTQYF. The complete variable domain, with remaining parts taken from reference TRBV7-2 and TRBJ2-3, reads GAGVSQSPSNKVTEKGKDVELRCDPISGHTALYWYRQSLGQGLEFLIYFQGNSAPDKSGLPSDRFSAERTGGSVSTLTIQRTQQEDSAVYLCASSLGGGAGTDTQYFGPGTRLTVL.

This chain links TRBV20-1 with TRBJ1-2, with D uncertain. Trimming stripped 7 bases from V and 7 bases from J, with 4 bases between. CDR1 DFQATT and CDR2 SNEGSKA come from the germline V gene (reference sequence). This CDR3 contains 8 residues. The CDR3 coding sequence is TGCAGTGGTGTTGGCTACACCTTC. Encoded protein: CSGVGYTF.

V gene TRBV25-1 combines with J gene TRBJ2-1, with 7 bases fitting TRBD1. The ends lost 1 base at V and 2 bases at J; junction bases unmatched: 5. This CDR3 region has 16 residues. Germline V CDR1 and CDR2: MGHDK, SYGVNS. CDR3 loop: CASSESNRGPYNEQFF. The CDR3 nucleotides read TGTGCCAGCAGTGAATCGAACAGGGGACCCTACAATGAGCAGTTCTTC.

This chain uses TRBV5-1 with TRBJ2-1; the D is unclear. Per the germline V gene, CDR1 is SGHRS and CDR2 is YFSETQ. This CDR3 is built from 14 residues. The V gene lost 5 bases and the J gene lost 1 base, with 10 bases spanning the gap. The CDR3 bases are TGCGCCAGCAGGGCGACCGCTTCCTACAATGAGCAGTTCTTC. This translates into CASRATASYNEQFF.

The rearrangement joins TRBV6-5 to TRBJ1-6, with 8 bases identical to TRBD1. Germline values: CDR1 MNHEY, CDR2 SVGAGI. The CDR3 contains 14 residues. V dropped 2 bases and J dropped 9; count of bases not matched to a gene: 3. The CDR3 loop reads CASSYGRGRSPLHF. The CDR3 DNA follows: TGTGCCAGCAGTTACGGCAGGGGGCGTTCACCCCTCCACTTT.

This chain connects TRBV20-1 to TRBJ1-4; 7 bases are a match to TRBD1. CDR3 length: 13 amino acids. The V gene end was trimmed by 6 bases and the J gene end by 11 bases; junction bases not matched to a gene: 12. CDR1 DFQATT and CDR2 SNEGSKA come from the germline V gene (reference sequence). As DNA, the CDR3 is TGCAGTGCGAGCAGGGGGAGTGAGATGAAACTGTTTTTT. The encoded protein is CSASRGSEMKLFF.

This clonotype was counted once. This chain joins TRBV4-2 and TRBJ2-1; D is ambiguous. This CDR3 spans 15 amino acids. Trimming pared 4 bases from V and 5 bases from J, leaving 15 bases between. The germline V gene has CDR1 LGHNA and CDR2 YNFKEQ. In DNA, the CDR3 is TGTGCCAGCAGCCTAGGAGACTCGGCGGACAATGAGCAGTTCTTC. This sequence encodes CASSLGDSADNEQFF.

CDR3 sequence (DNA): TGTGCCAGCAGCTTAGAGGGCTTGTCGCGGGGGGCCAAAAACATTCAGTACTTC. It specifies CASSLEGLSRGAKNIQYF. The chain has TRBV11-3 and TRBJ2-4; 7 nucleotides align to TRBD2. J was trimmed by 1 base and V by 0 bases; bases with no gene match: 9. This CDR3 is 18 amino acids long. Germline loops: CDR1 SGHNT, CDR2 YENEEA.

V and J are TRBV7-3 and TRBJ2-3, with D tentatively TRBD2 (6 bases). The CDR3 contains 15 residues. Germline V gives CDR1 SGHTA, CDR2 FQGTGA. V lost 2 bases and J 1 base, leaving 10 bases between the germline ends. The CDR3 coding sequence is TGTGCCAGCAGCTTAGAGGGACTGGGCACAGATACGCAGTATTTT. This codes for CASSLEGLGTDTQYF.

The chain joins TRBV20-1 to TRBJ2-2, with D maybe TRBD1 (7 bases). Trimming pared 4 bases from V and 6 bases from J, leaving 15 bases between. The length of the CDR3 is 14 residues. In germline, CDR1 is DFQATT, CDR2 SNEGSKA (reference sequence). The CDR3 sequence: CSAIPGGSAGELFF. In DNA, the CDR3 is TGCAGTGCTATCCCAGGGGGGAGTGCCGGGGAGCTGTTTTTT.

The V gene is TRBV4-2, the J gene TRBJ1-2; 7 positions agree with TRBD1. Germline loops: CDR1 LGHNA, CDR2 YNFKEQ. The V and J ends lost 1 base and 8 bases, in that order; junction bases with no gene match: 10. The CDR3 contains 15 residues. Here the CDR3 reads CASSQARTGPSGYTF. The CDR3 DNA sequence: TGTGCCAGCAGCCAAGCACGGACAGGCCCCTCGGGCTACACCTTC.

The rearrangement uses TRBV13 and TRBJ2-7; D unclear. Trimming cost V 4 bases and J 1 base, with 8 bases left between them. CDR1 and CDR2 from the germline V gene are PRHDT and FYEKMQ (reference sequence). CDR3 length: 13 amino acids. The CDR3 DNA reads as TGTGCCAGCAGCTCGACACTATCCTACGAGCAGTACTTC. Its translation: CASSSTLSYEQYF.

This clonotype was picked up a small number of times. This rearrangement joins TRBV6-1 to TRBJ1-5; D call uncertain. Trimming stripped 4 bases from V and 2 bases from J, with 6 bases between. CDR1 and CDR2 (germline): MNHNS, SASEGT. The CDR3 is 13 residues long. This chain's CDR3 is CASSVDGNQPQHF. The CDR3 DNA reads as TGTGCCAGCAGTGTTGACGGCAATCAGCCCCAGCATTTT.

The chain employs TRBV14 and TRBJ2-5; D unclear. The CDR3 runs to 16 residues. Trimming cost V 3 bases and J 4 bases, with 18 bases left between them. CDR1 and CDR2 from the germline V gene are SGHDN and FVKESK. For the CDR3, the DNA is TGTGCCAGCAGCCAGTGGACCGGATCGCTAGTAGAGACCCAGTACTTC. Encoded protein: CASSQWTGSLVETQYF.

The chain employs TRBV4-1 and TRBJ2-2; 8 bases agree with TRBD1. Germline V gives CDR1 MGHRA, CDR2 YSYEKL. V trimming: 3 bases; J trimming: 2 bases; junction bases outside the gene matches: 17. The CDR3 spans 20 residues. The CDR3 region is CASSQHTWTGTGLNTGELFF. CDR3 sequence (DNA): TGCGCCAGCAGCCAGCACACTTGGACAGGGACGGGATTAAACACCGGGGAGCTGTTTTTT.

The chain is built from TRBV5-1 and TRBJ2-7; weak D call: TRBD2 (5 bases). CDR1 and CDR2 from the germline V gene are SGHRS and YFSETQ. There are 13 residues in the CDR3. V was trimmed by 1 base and J by 4 bases, leaving 9 bases between them. This CDR3 is CASSLPSSYEQYF. The CDR3 DNA reads as TGCGCCAGCAGCTTGCCTAGCTCGTACGAGCAGTACTTC.

V usage is TRBV7-2 and J usage is TRBJ2-7, with D maybe TRBD1 (6 bases). The CDR3 has 13 residues. The germline V gene has CDR1 SGHTA and CDR2 FQGNSA. V lost 2 bases and J 2 bases, leaving 7 bases between the germline ends. CDR3 bases: TGTGCCAGCAGCTTACGGGACACCTACGAGCAGTACTTC. Its translation: CASSLRDTYEQYF.

The chain joins TRBV4-3 to TRBJ2-7; possibly TRBD1 for D (6 bases). CDR3 length: 13 residues. V was cut by 4 bases and J by 6 bases, with 13 bases left in between. Germline CDR1 LGHNA, CDR2 YSLEER. The DNA of the CDR3 is TGCGCCAGCAGCCCAAACTTCAGGGGCGAGCAGTACTTC. It encodes CASSPNFRGEQYF.

The V and J genes are TRBV20-1 and TRBJ2-3; TRBD2 agrees at 16 bases. The ends lost 6 bases at V and 3 bases at J; junction bases unmatched: 15. CDR3 length: 19 residues. From germline, CDR1 is DFQATT and CDR2 SNEGSKA (reference sequence). The CDR3 region is CSAPASGTSGGAGTDTQYF. The CDR3 DNA reads as TGCAGTGCCCCTGCTTCCGGGACTAGCGGGGGGGCTGGGACAGATACGCAGTATTTT.

The chain couples TRBV6-2 or TRBV6-3 to TRBJ2-1, with D perhaps TRBD2 (6 bases). Trimming cost V 6 bases and J 10 bases, with 10 bases left between them. Germline lookup yields CDR1 MNHEY and CDR2 SVGEGT. This CDR3 is built from 11 residues. The CDR3 nucleotides read TGTGCCAGCAGCCGAGGAGGGGAGCAGTTCTTC. Translating it yields CASSRGGEQFF.

The chain has TRBV7-8 and TRBJ1-6; no definite D call. The V end lost 6 bases, the J end lost 0 bases, and 18 bases lay between the germline ends. This CDR3 contains 18 residues. The germline V gene has CDR1 SGHVS and CDR2 FQNEAQ. CDR3 coding DNA: TGTGCCAGCAGTGGTCGCGGGCCTGGGAGCTCCTATAATTCACCCCTCCACTTT. This codes for CASSGRGPGSSYNSPLHF.

The chain uses TRBV19 and TRBJ1-6, with 7 positions matching TRBD1. Germline CDR1 LNHDA, CDR2 SQIVND (reference sequence). The V segment lost 6 bases and the J segment 10 bases; nucleotides outside the gene matches: 9. The CDR3 runs to 14 residues. CDR3 in amino acids: CASSLSGGNSPLHF. CDR3 bases: TGTGCCAGTAGCCTGTCAGGGGGAAACTCACCCCTCCACTTT.

The V gene is TRBV11-3, the J gene TRBJ2-5, with D possibly being TRBD2 (5 bases). Germline V gene data show CDR1 as SGHNT and CDR2 as YENEEA. V lost 8 bases, J lost 4 bases, and 17 bases lay in between. The CDR3 sequence is 14 residues long. Here the CDR3 DNA reads TGTGCCAGCTCCTCTAGGGAGCAAGGAGAGACCCAGTACTTC. Translation gives CASSSREQGETQYF.

DNA for the CDR3: TGTGCCAGCAGTACCCGACAGGGAAGAACAGATACGCAGTATTTT. This sequence encodes CASSTRQGRTDTQYF. The gene calls are TRBV28 and TRBJ2-3; TRBD1 matches at 7 bases. Germline assignment: CDR1 MDHEN and CDR2 SYDVKM. The CDR3 has 15 amino acids. V dropped 5 bases and J dropped 3; count of bases not matched to a gene: 8.

The rearrangement uses TRBV4-3 and TRBJ2-1; 8 bases match TRBD2. The CDR3 is 14 residues long. Unmatched junction bases numbered 7, after V lost 4 bases and J lost 8 bases. From germline, CDR1 is LGHNA and CDR2 YSLEER. This CDR3 is CASSRSGGWDEQFF. Written as DNA, the CDR3 is TGCGCCAGCAGCCGCTCGGGGGGGTGGGATGAGCAGTTCTTC.

A single count supports this clonotype. V gene TRBV14 combines with J gene TRBJ2-1, with 7 bases matching TRBD2. The CDR3 runs to 16 residues. Trimming took 4 bases from V and 4 from J; bases not matched to a gene: 10. The V gene's germline CDR1 is SGHDN and CDR2 FVKESK. CDR3 sequence (DNA): TGTGCCAGCAGCCGCACCGGGGGGTCTTCTTACAATGAGCAGTTCTTC. This translates into CASSRTGGSSYNEQFF.

This clonotype was seen only once. The chain has TRBV28 and TRBJ2-3; weak D call: TRBD2 (5 bases). Germline V lookup: CDR1 MDHEN, CDR2 SYDVKM. The CDR3 has 16 residues. The ends were cut back, 3 bases at V and 1 base at J, with 14 bases in the middle. The chain's CDR3 is CASSLGVPSRTDTQYF. The CDR3 nucleotides read TGTGCCAGCAGTTTGGGAGTTCCGAGCCGCACAGATACGCAGTATTTT.

The chain employs TRBV18 and TRBJ2-6, with a tentative D call TRBD2 (5 bases). The germline V gene encodes CDR1 KGHSH and CDR2 LQKENI. There are 17 residues in the CDR3. V dropped 0 bases and J dropped 0 bases, with 9 bases sitting between them. The CDR3 DNA reads as TGTGCCAGCTCACCACCCGAAAGCGGCTCTGGGGCCAACGTCCTGACTTTC. This translates into CASSPPESGSGANVLTF.

About this clonotype: At one end, the junction sequence differs from germline, possibly due to a read error. The chain has TRBV7-9 and TRBJ1-2; 7 bases match TRBD1. This CDR3 contains 13 residues. In germline, CDR1 is SEHNR, CDR2 FQNEAQ (reference sequence). The CDR3, as DNA: TGTGCCAGCAGCTTGGCAGGGACGGACAGGCCTTTCTTC. Translation gives CASSLAGTDRPFF. The whole variable domain, filled in from reference TRBV7-9 and TRBJ1-2, reads DTGVSQNPRHKITKRGQNVTFRCDPISEHNRLYWYRQTLGQGPEFLTYFQNEAQLEKSRLLSDRFSAERPKGSFSTLEIQRTEQGDSAMYLCASSLAGTDRPFFGSGTRLTVV.